These 10 T cell receptor beta chains were sequenced from one sample in a study of T cell repertoires in cytomegalovirus infection. A single record per CDR3 protein comes from TCRdb applying MiXCR to the reads. The sample contains 800,000 to 950,000 distinct CDR3 sequences, roughly 33% of which appear only once. These receptors' targets are unknown. The specimen comprised cultured CD8+ T cells from PBMCs, sampled from culture after CMV antigen stimulation. All receptors come from a human donor in good health (CMV status not recorded). Some clones in this sample may be carry-over from other donors' samples.

This clonotype was recorded many times. This rearrangement joins TRBV29-1 to TRBJ1-6, with no clear D. Trimming left V 5 bases short and J 6 bases short, with 17 bases between. CDR3 length: 15 residues. The germline V gene encodes CDR1 SQVTM and CDR2 ANQGSEA. Here the CDR3 DNA reads TGCAGCGTTTGGCGCCGACGGCTCGGTAATTCACCCCTCCACTTT. Its protein is CSVWRRRLGNSPLHF.

This clonotype has a handful of counts. The chain is built from TRBV7-3 and TRBJ1-1; D uncertain. The V gene lost 6 bases and the J gene lost 7 bases, with 9 bases spanning the gap. Germline CDR1 and CDR2: SGHTA and FQGTGA. The CDR3 is 11 amino acids. DNA for the CDR3: TGTGCCAGCAGGAAGGCAGGTGAAGCTTTCTTT. This sequence encodes CASRKAGEAFF.

This clonotype has a handful of counts. The rearrangement joins TRBV7-6 to TRBJ1-2; D gene uncertain. CDR3 length: 16 residues. CDR1 and CDR2 from the germline V gene are SGHVS and FNYEAQ. V was pared by 3 bases and J by 5 bases, with 19 bases between. In nucleotides, the CDR3 is TGTGCCAGCAGCTTCCCCATAGCGGGGATAGGTTATGGCTACACCTTC. This encodes CASSFPIAGIGYGYTF.

V is TRBV7-2 and J is TRBJ1-5; no firm D call. The germline V gene encodes CDR1 SGHTA and CDR2 FQGNSA. Trimming stripped 1 base from V and 6 bases from J, with 13 bases between. CDR3 length: 15 residues. The CDR3 region has the DNA TGTGCCAGCAGCTTAGACCTGAACGTAGCTCAGCCCCAGCATTTT. Protein sequence: CASSLDLNVAQPQHF.

The J gene is TRBJ2-3, the V gene TRBV7-2; 10 bases fit TRBD2. The CDR3 is made up of 16 amino acids. Germline-derived CDR1 and CDR2 are SGHTA and FQGNSA. J gave up 10 bases and V 1 base, and 11 bases lay outside the gene matches. CDR3 in amino acids: CASSLGAGGGASAQYF. CDR3 coding DNA: TGTGCCAGCAGCTTAGGAGCGGGGGGGGGGGCGAGTGCGCAGTATTTT.

This clonotype was observed a few times. This chain connects TRBV7-8 to TRBJ1-3; D possibly corresponds to TRBD1 (6 bases). Deletions cut 4 bases from V and 3 bases from J, with 16 bases between. The CDR3 contains 16 residues. Germline CDR1 and CDR2: SGHVS and FQNEAQ. CDR3 amino acids: CASSSLQGAGGNTIYF. The CDR3 DNA reads TGTGCCAGCAGCTCCCTACAGGGAGCGGGTGGAAACACCATATATTTT.

V is TRBV6-5 and J is TRBJ1-3; perhaps TRBD1 as D (5 bases). The germline CDR1 and CDR2 sequences are MNHEY and SVGAGI. CDR3 size: 15 residues. The V and J ends lost 4 bases and 0 bases respectively, with 10 bases between them. As DNA, the CDR3 is TGTGCCAGCAGTTCGGGACGGTACTCTGGAAACACCATATATTTT. Protein: CASSSGRYSGNTIYF.

The chain couples TRBV14 to TRBJ1-1; D uncertain. Trimming left V 6 bases short and J 13 bases short, with 24 bases between. The CDR3 sequence is 14 residues long. The germline V gene encodes CDR1 SGHDN and CDR2 FVKESK. CDR3 nucleotides: TGTGCCAGCAGTCCTAGAGGAGGCTCCCCCCGGGTTTTCTTT. Translation gives CASSPRGGSPRVFF.

The chain links TRBV7-9 to TRBJ1-1, with 7 bases identical to TRBD1. Germline CDR1 is SEHNR and CDR2 is FQNEAQ (reference sequence). The CDR3 sequence is 16 residues long. With 5 bases clipped from V and 2 bases from J, the junction kept 11 bases outside the gene matches. The CDR3 sequence is CASSRQGSYRNTEAFF. CDR3 nucleotides: TGTGCCAGCAGCCGACAGGGATCTTATAGAAACACTGAAGCTTTCTTT.

The V and J genes are TRBV5-4 and TRBJ2-3, with D uncertain. The CDR3 spans 15 residues. Looked up from germline, CDR1 is SGHNT and CDR2 is YYREEE (reference sequence). The ends were cut back, 0 bases at V and 1 base at J, with 9 bases in the middle. The CDR3 DNA reads TGTGCCAGCAGCTTGGCGCTTGACGGCACAGATACGCAGTATTTT. Translation gives CASSLALDGTDTQYF. Full variable domain (outside the CDR3, taken from reference TRBV5-4 and TRBJ2-3): ETGVTQSPTHLIKTRGQQVTLRCSSQSGHNTVSWYQQALGQGPQFIFQYYREEENGRGNFPPRFSGLQFPNYSSELNVNALELDDSALYLCASSLALDGTDTQYFGPGTRLTVL.